This T cell receptor beta chain was sequenced in a study of T cells in Graves' hyperthyroidism and ophthalmopathy. Using RNA transcripts as the source, TCR beta CDR3 regions were amplified. The HTBI primer set was used in a first-round RT-PCR of the TCR CDR3. TCRdb fed the multiplex PCR reads into MiXCR, producing one record per CDR3 protein. This sample has approximately 700,000 distinct CDR3 sequences, with 40% to 55% found just once. The sequencing sample was made of peripheral blood or thyroid tissue (not recorded which). This TCR derives from an adult man with Graves' disease, either hyperthyroidism or ophthalmopathy (not recorded which).

The CDR3 sequence is CASRAAGTSAGELFF. In nucleotides, the CDR3 is TGTGCCAGCAGGGCTGCCGGGACTAGCGCCGGGGAGCTGTTTTTT. V is TRBV6-5 and J is TRBJ2-2; 10 bases align to TRBD2. The CDR3 contains 15 residues. Germline-derived CDR1 and CDR2 are MNHEY and SVGAGI. V lost 6 bases and J lost 6; bases outside the gene matches: 7.